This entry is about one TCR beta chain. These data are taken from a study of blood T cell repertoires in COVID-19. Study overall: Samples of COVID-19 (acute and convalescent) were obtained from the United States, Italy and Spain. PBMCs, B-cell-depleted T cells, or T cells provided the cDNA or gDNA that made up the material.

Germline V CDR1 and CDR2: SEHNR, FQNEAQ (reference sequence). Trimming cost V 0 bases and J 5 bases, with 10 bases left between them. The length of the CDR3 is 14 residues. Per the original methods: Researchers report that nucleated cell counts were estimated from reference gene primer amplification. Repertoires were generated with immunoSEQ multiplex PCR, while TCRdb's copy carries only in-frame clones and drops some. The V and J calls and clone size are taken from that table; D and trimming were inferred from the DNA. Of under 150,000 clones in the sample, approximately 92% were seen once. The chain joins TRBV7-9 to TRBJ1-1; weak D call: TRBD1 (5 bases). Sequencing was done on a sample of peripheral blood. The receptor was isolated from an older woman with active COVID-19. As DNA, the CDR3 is TGTGCCAGCAGCTTAGCTGGGGCAGGAACTGAAGCTTTCTTT. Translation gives CASSLAGAGTEAFF.